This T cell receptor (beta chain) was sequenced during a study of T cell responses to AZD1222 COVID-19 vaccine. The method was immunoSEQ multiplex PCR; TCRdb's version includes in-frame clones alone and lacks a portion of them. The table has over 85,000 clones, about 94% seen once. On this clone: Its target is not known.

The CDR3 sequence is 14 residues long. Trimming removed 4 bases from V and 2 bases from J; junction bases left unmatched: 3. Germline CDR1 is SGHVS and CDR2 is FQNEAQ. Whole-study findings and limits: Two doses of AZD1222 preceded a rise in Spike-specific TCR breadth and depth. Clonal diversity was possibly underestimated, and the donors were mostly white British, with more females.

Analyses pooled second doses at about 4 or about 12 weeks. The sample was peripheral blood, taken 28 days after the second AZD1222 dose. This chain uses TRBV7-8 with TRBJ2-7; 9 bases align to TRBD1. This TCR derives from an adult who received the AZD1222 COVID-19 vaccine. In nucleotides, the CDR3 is TGTGCCAGCAGCTCCGGACAGGGGACCTACGAGCAGTACTTC. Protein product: CASSSGQGTYEQYF.